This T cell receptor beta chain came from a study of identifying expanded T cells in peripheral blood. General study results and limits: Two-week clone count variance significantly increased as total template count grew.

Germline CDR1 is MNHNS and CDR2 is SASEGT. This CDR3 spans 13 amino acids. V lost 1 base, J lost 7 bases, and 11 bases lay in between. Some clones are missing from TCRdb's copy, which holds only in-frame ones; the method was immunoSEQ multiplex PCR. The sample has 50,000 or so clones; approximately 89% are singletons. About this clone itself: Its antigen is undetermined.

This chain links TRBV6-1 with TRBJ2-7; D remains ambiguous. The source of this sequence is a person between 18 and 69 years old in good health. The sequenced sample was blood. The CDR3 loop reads CASSEERAGEQYF. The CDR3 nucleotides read TGTGCCAGCAGTGAAGAAAGGGCCGGGGAGCAGTACTTC.